This T cell receptor (beta chain) was profiled in a study of T-cell reconstitution after alpha-beta-depleted transplantation in children. The CDR3 has 13 amino acids. With 4 bases removed from V and 1 base from J, the gap between germline ends came to 7 bases. This clonotype was seen a few times. This sequence may be a read error, since a much larger clone differs from it by one base. The TCRbeta library incorporated unique molecular identifiers. MiXCR, applied by TCRdb to the PCR reads, yields one record per CDR3 protein. The data hold 420,000 or so distinct CDR3 sequences, with roughly a tenth observed a single time.

The TCR originated in a human donor who donated a stem cell graft to a child with acute myeloid leukemia. The chain joins TRBV12-3 or TRBV12-4 to TRBJ1-1; D not certain. Material: PBMCs from the stem cell graft donor, obtained from the stem cell graft. CDR3 amino acids: CASSSDWNTEAFF. The CDR3 nucleotides read TGTGCCAGCAGTTCGGACTGGAACACTGAAGCTTTCTTT.